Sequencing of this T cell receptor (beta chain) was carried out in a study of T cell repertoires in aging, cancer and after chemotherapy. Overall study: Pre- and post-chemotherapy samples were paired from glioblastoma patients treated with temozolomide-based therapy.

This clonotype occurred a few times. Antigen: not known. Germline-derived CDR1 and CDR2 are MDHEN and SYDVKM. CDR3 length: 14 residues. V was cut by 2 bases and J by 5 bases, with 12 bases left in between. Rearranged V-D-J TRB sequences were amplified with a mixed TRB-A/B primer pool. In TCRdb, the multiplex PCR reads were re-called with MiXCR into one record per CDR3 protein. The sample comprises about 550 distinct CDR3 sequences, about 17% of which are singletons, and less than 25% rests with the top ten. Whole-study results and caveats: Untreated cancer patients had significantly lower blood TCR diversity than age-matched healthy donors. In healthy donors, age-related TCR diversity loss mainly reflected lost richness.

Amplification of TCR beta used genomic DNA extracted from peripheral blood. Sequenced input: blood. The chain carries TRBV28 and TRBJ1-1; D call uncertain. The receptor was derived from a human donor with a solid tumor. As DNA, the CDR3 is TGTGCCAGCAGTTTACAAAGATTGTTGACTGAAGCTTTCTTT. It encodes CASSLQRLLTEAFF. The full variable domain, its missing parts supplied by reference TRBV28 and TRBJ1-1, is DVKVTQSSRYLVKRTGEKVFLECVQDMDHENMFWYRQDPGLGLRLIYFSYDVKMKEKGDIPEGYSVSREKKERFSLILESASTNQTSMYLCASSLQRLLTEAFFGQGTRLTVV.